Listed below are T cell receptor beta chains from one sample, sequenced in a study of CD8 T cells in Susac syndrome. TCRdb reprocessed the immunoSEQ multiplex PCR reads via MiXCR and lists one record per CDR3 protein. This table holds approximately 150,000 distinct CDR3 sequences, just over 90% found once. The sample was CD4+ T cells from PBMCs. Receptors originate from a human donor in good health. Both conserved end residues are part of each CDR3. Fields, in order: V gene, clone size, J gene, D gene, CDR3 protein, CDR3 DNA. The D gene is left open where the match is weak. Clone sizes are given selectively: once, few, many, or a class where the clone is expanded.

V gene: TRBV5-4; clone size: -; J gene: TRBJ2-3; D gene: TRBD2; CDR3 protein: CASSFGGNSADTQYF; CDR3 DNA: TGTGCCAGCAGCTTCGGGGGGAACAGCGCAGATACGCAGTATTTT
V gene: TRBV9; clone size: -; J gene: TRBJ2-3; D gene: -; CDR3 protein: CASSGHMDTQYF; CDR3 DNA: TGTGCCAGCAGCGGTCACATGGATACGCAGTATTTT
V gene: TRBV6-5; clone size: few; J gene: TRBJ1-4; D gene: TRBD1; CDR3 protein: CASSYGRGREKLFF; CDR3 DNA: TGTGCCAGCAGTTACGGCAGGGGGCGGGAAAAACTGTTTTTT
V gene: TRBV3-1; clone size: -; J gene: TRBJ2-7; D gene: -; CDR3 protein: CASSPTVSSYEQYF; CDR3 DNA: TGTGCCAGCAGCCCGACAGTTAGCTCCTACGAGCAGTACTTC
V gene: TRBV30; clone size: -; J gene: TRBJ2-5; D gene: -; CDR3 protein: CAWSPGVQETQYF; CDR3 DNA: TGTGCCTGGAGCCCGGGAGTCCAAGAGACCCAGTACTTC
V gene: TRBV2; clone size: -; J gene: TRBJ1-5; D gene: -; CDR3 protein: CASSPLYRDQPQHF; CDR3 DNA: TGTGCCAGCAGTCCCCTCTACAGGGACCAGCCCCAGCATTTT
V gene: TRBV4-2; clone size: -; J gene: TRBJ2-3; D gene: TRBD2; CDR3 protein: CASSHGTSGGITDTQYF; CDR3 DNA: TGTGCCAGCAGCCACGGGACTAGCGGGGGGATCACAGATACGCAGTATTTT
V gene: TRBV9; clone size: -; J gene: TRBJ1-6; D gene: -; CDR3 protein: CASSGQGSYNSPLHF; CDR3 DNA: TGTGCCAGCAGCGGTCAGGGCTCCTATAATTCACCCCTCCACTTT
V gene: TRBV2; clone size: -; J gene: TRBJ1-6; D gene: -; CDR3 protein: CASSEQLNYNSPLHF; CDR3 DNA: TGTGCCAGCAGTGAACAACTGAACTATAATTCACCCCTCCACTTT
V gene: TRBV6-1; clone size: -; J gene: TRBJ2-2; D gene: -; CDR3 protein: CASIEGNANTGELFF; CDR3 DNA: TGTGCCAGCATTGAGGGGAACGCGAACACCGGGGAGCTGTTTTTT
V gene: TRBV5-4; clone size: -; J gene: TRBJ1-1; D gene: -; CDR3 protein: CASSLLLGSRHTEAFF; CDR3 DNA: TGTGCCAGCAGCTTGCTCTTGGGGTCCCGGCACACTGAAGCTTTCTTT
V gene: TRBV5-1; clone size: -; J gene: TRBJ1-2; D gene: -; CDR3 protein: CASSFRPDSPNYGYTF; CDR3 DNA: TGCGCCAGCAGCTTCCGTCCAGACAGCCCGAATTATGGCTACACCTTC
V gene: TRBV6-2/TRBV6-3; clone size: -; J gene: TRBJ1-2; D gene: -; CDR3 protein: CASSGSARGYTF; CDR3 DNA: TGTGCCAGCAGTGGGTCAGCCAGAGGCTACACCTTC
V gene: TRBV7-2; clone size: -; J gene: TRBJ2-7; D gene: TRBD2; CDR3 protein: CASSLGPAGGYEQYF; CDR3 DNA: TGTGCCAGCAGCTTAGGGCCAGCGGGGGGCTACGAGCAGTACTTC
V gene: TRBV15; clone size: -; J gene: TRBJ1-3; D gene: -; CDR3 protein: CATSRVGGALGNTIYF; CDR3 DNA: TGTGCCACCAGCAGAGTAGGGGGGGCGCTTGGAAACACCATATATTTT
V gene: TRBV9; clone size: once; J gene: TRBJ1-1; D gene: -; CDR3 protein: CASSVGTVREAFF; CDR3 DNA: TGTGCCAGCAGCGTGGGGACCGTCAGAGAAGCTTTCTTT
V gene: TRBV7-6; clone size: few; J gene: TRBJ1-2; D gene: TRBD1; CDR3 protein: CASSLARQGTGYTF; CDR3 DNA: TGTGCCAGCAGCTTAGCCAGACAGGGGACGGGCTACACCTTC
V gene: TRBV3-1; clone size: once; J gene: TRBJ2-5; D gene: -; CDR3 protein: CASSQVTGRGTQYF; CDR3 DNA: TGTGCCAGCAGCCAAGTTACAGGGCGGGGGACCCAGTACTTC
V gene: TRBV7-8; clone size: -; J gene: TRBJ1-2; D gene: -; CDR3 protein: CASSWDPGLYGYTF; CDR3 DNA: TGTGCCAGCAGCTGGGACCCGGGCCTCTATGGCTACACCTTC
V gene: TRBV2; clone size: once; J gene: TRBJ2-3; D gene: -; CDR3 protein: CASHRATGTDTQYF; CDR3 DNA: TGTGCCAGCCACAGGGCGACGGGGACAGATACGCAGTATTTT
V gene: TRBV18; clone size: -; J gene: TRBJ2-2; D gene: -; CDR3 protein: CASSPLAADTGELFF; CDR3 DNA: TGTGCCAGCTCACCACTAGCGGCTGACACCGGGGAGCTGTTTTTT
V gene: TRBV15; clone size: few; J gene: TRBJ2-7; D gene: -; CDR3 protein: CATSRDPGSYEQYF; CDR3 DNA: TGTGCCACCAGCAGAGATCCGGGGTCCTACGAGCAGTACTTC
V gene: TRBV7-2; clone size: few; J gene: TRBJ2-1; D gene: TRBD2; CDR3 protein: CASSLSGSSYNEQFF; CDR3 DNA: TGTGCCAGCAGTCTCAGCGGGAGCTCCTACAATGAGCAGTTCTTC
V gene: TRBV6-5; clone size: -; J gene: TRBJ2-7; D gene: -; CDR3 protein: CASRPPDGSYEQYF; CDR3 DNA: TGTGCCAGCAGACCCCCGGACGGATCCTACGAGCAGTACTTC
V gene: TRBV20-1; clone size: -; J gene: TRBJ1-3; D gene: -; CDR3 protein: CSAREVGGNTIYF; CDR3 DNA: TGCAGTGCTAGAGAGGTGGGGGGTAACACCATATATTTT
V gene: TRBV18; clone size: -; J gene: TRBJ1-3; D gene: -; CDR3 protein: CASSPTRGSGNTIYF; CDR3 DNA: TGTGCCAGCTCACCGACAAGGGGCTCTGGAAACACCATATATTTT
V gene: TRBV7-8; clone size: -; J gene: TRBJ2-5; D gene: -; CDR3 protein: CASSSISQETQYF; CDR3 DNA: TGTGCCAGCAGCTCAATAAGCCAAGAGACCCAGTACTTC
V gene: TRBV6-5; clone size: -; J gene: TRBJ1-2; D gene: -; CDR3 protein: CASRNLQGLGYTF; CDR3 DNA: TGTGCCAGCAGGAACCTACAGGGTCTGGGCTACACCTTC
V gene: TRBV7-3; clone size: -; J gene: TRBJ1-6; D gene: -; CDR3 protein: CASSLSDGLNSPLHF; CDR3 DNA: TGTGCCAGCAGCTTAAGCGACGGCCTAAATTCACCCCTCCACTTT
V gene: TRBV9; clone size: -; J gene: TRBJ1-2; D gene: -; CDR3 protein: CASSVAVSPLYGYTF; CDR3 DNA: TGTGCCAGCAGCGTAGCTGTCAGCCCCCTCTATGGCTACACCTTC
V gene: TRBV3-1; clone size: -; J gene: TRBJ1-1; D gene: -; CDR3 protein: CASSLGGGENTEAFF; CDR3 DNA: TGTGCCAGCAGCCTCGGCGGGGGCGAAAACACTGAAGCTTTCTTT
V gene: TRBV6-5; clone size: -; J gene: TRBJ1-2; D gene: -; CDR3 protein: CASISEWAADLYGYTF; CDR3 DNA: TGTGCCAGCATTTCCGAATGGGCAGCCGACCTCTATGGCTACACCTTC
V gene: TRBV6-2/TRBV6-3; clone size: -; J gene: TRBJ2-7; D gene: TRBD1; CDR3 protein: CASSLPPGTGHYEQYF; CDR3 DNA: TGTGCCAGCAGCCTACCTCCCGGGACAGGCCACTACGAGCAGTACTTC
V gene: TRBV12-3/TRBV12-4; clone size: -; J gene: TRBJ2-6; D gene: TRBD1; CDR3 protein: CASSSRGNGANVLTF; CDR3 DNA: TGTGCCAGCAGTTCCAGGGGGAACGGGGCCAACGTCCTGACTTTC
V gene: TRBV7-8; clone size: -; J gene: TRBJ2-5; D gene: -; CDR3 protein: CASSLGIGWAQETQYF; CDR3 DNA: TGTGCCAGCAGCTTAGGGATCGGATGGGCTCAGGAGACCCAGTACTTC
V gene: TRBV29-1; clone size: once; J gene: TRBJ2-1; D gene: TRBD1; CDR3 protein: CSVDNRIGQVNEQFF; CDR3 DNA: TGCAGCGTCGATAACCGTATTGGACAGGTCAATGAGCAGTTCTTC
V gene: TRBV27; clone size: -; J gene: TRBJ2-7; D gene: TRBD2; CDR3 protein: CASSGLAGLSEQYF; CDR3 DNA: TGTGCCAGCAGTGGGCTAGCGGGGCTCAGCGAGCAGTACTTC
V gene: TRBV5-6; clone size: -; J gene: TRBJ1-1; D gene: -; CDR3 protein: CASSPARGPEAFF; CDR3 DNA: TGTGCCAGCAGCCCGGCCCGGGGGCCTGAAGCTTTCTTT
V gene: TRBV3-1; clone size: -; J gene: TRBJ2-1; D gene: -; CDR3 protein: CASSQPAGSVNEQFF; CDR3 DNA: TGTGCCAGCAGCCAACCCGCGGGTAGCGTCAATGAGCAGTTCTTC
V gene: TRBV24-1; clone size: -; J gene: TRBJ2-3; D gene: -; CDR3 protein: CATSDPVLDTQYF; CDR3 DNA: TGTGCCACCAGTGATCCGGTGTTGGATACGCAGTATTTT
V gene: TRBV5-4; clone size: -; J gene: TRBJ2-2; D gene: -; CDR3 protein: CASSLGPNTGELFF; CDR3 DNA: TGTGCCAGCAGCTTGGGACCGAACACCGGGGAGCTGTTTTTT
V gene: TRBV12-3/TRBV12-4; clone size: -; J gene: TRBJ2-7; D gene: -; CDR3 protein: CASSFAQNEQYF; CDR3 DNA: TGTGCCAGCAGTTTCGCACAGAACGAGCAGTACTTC
V gene: TRBV12-3/TRBV12-4; clone size: -; J gene: TRBJ2-5; D gene: -; CDR3 protein: CASSQSLATKTQYF; CDR3 DNA: TGTGCCAGCAGCCAATCCCTAGCTACGAAGACCCAGTACTTC
V gene: TRBV12-3/TRBV12-4; clone size: -; J gene: TRBJ1-1; D gene: -; CDR3 protein: CASSLALGSTEAFF; CDR3 DNA: TGTGCCAGCAGTTTAGCGCTAGGAAGCACTGAAGCTTTCTTT